This T cell receptor (beta chain) was sequenced during a study of early T cells in non-severe SARS-CoV-2 infection. The CDR3 sequence is 15 residues long. Trimming took 3 bases from V and 2 from J, leaving 15 bases between them. Germline V lookup: CDR1 DFQATT, CDR2 SNEGSKA (reference sequence). TCRdb ran MiXCR on the 5' RACE reads and lists one entry per CDR3 protein. The sample yields 45,000 to 60,000 distinct CDR3 sequences, roughly a tenth seen once. The sequence was collected from an adult who was a healthcare worker with PCR-confirmed SARS-CoV-2 infection or an uninfected control (not recorded which). V and J are TRBV20-1 and TRBJ2-3; D possibly uses TRBD1 or TRBD2 (5 bases each). Material: whole blood. In DNA form, the CDR3 reads TGCAGTGCTAGCGTTCGGGACGCCGACACAGATACGCAGTATTTT. This codes for CSASVRDADTDTQYF.